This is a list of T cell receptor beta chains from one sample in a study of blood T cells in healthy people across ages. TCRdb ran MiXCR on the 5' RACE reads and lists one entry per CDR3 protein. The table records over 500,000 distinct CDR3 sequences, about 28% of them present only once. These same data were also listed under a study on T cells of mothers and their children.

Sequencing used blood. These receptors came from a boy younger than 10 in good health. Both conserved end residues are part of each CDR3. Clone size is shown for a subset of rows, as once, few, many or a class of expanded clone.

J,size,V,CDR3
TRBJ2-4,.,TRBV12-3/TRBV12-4,CASSFGEGGGIQYF
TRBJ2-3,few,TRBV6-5,CASRLAGVSLDTQYF
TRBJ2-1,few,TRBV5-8,CASSRARTVYEQFF
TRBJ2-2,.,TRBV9,CASSAGRPGLHTGELFF
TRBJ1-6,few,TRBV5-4,CASSLVGNSPLHF
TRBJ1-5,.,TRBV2,CASRGQATGNQPQHF
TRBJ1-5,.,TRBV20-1,CSARWGPSNQPQHF
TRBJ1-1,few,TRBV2,CASSGDTGMNTEAFF
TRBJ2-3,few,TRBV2,CASKGGLGTDTQYF
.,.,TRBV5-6,CASSLWTPNEQYF
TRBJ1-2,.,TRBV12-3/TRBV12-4,CASSLDGLRGYTF
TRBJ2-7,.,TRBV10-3,CAISEPPGPLDEQYF
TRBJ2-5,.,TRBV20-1,CSANLGGPKETQYF
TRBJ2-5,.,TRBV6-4,CASSDSSGSNRETQYF
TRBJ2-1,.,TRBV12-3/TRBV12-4,CASSPLGRNSYNEQFF
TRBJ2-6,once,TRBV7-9,CASSARASGAHVLTF
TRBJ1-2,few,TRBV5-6,CASSLKHGHLIPWAYGYTF
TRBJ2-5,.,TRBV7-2,CASSFEAGGGKYF
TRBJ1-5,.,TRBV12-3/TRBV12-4,CASSFDRGQPQHF
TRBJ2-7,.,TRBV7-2,CASRRVIGGDEQYF
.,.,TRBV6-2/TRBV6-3,CASSYSPAGAGTYEQYF
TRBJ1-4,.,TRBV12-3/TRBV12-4,CASSPSGALGEKLFF
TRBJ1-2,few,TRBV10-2,CASSESAGGTYYGYTF
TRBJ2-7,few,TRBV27,CASSYGQGGSYEQYF
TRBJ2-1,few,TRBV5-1,CASSLASLVGSYNEQFF
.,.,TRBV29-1,CSAAGLAGGPIVNEQYF
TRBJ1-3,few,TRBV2,CASSEREDANSGNTIYF
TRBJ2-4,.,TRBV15,CATSSTGQIAKNIQYF
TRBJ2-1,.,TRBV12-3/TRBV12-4,CASSLTSSEQFF
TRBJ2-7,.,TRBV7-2,CASSLAPGLEEQYF
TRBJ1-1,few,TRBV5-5,CASSLVREKVEAFF